These T cell receptor beta chains were read from a single sample in a study of T cell repertoires in cytomegalovirus infection. One entry per CDR3 protein, called by TCRdb with MiXCR from the reads. This sample yields 270,000 or so distinct CDR3 sequences, of which 15% to 20% are seen a single time; over 40% belongs to the top ten. Sequencing was performed on CD8+ T cells from PBMCs. The receptors come from a human donor in good health (CMV status not recorded). Some clones in this sample may be carry-over from other donors' samples. Each CDR3 is given with its conserved first and last residue. Each record gives: D gene, J gene, V gene, clone size, CDR3 protein, CDR3 DNA. D genes are given only for firm matches. Expanded clones are given a class, and other clones once, few, many or no size at all.

D: TRBD1; J: TRBJ2-7; V: TRBV19; size: -; CDR3: CASSPPGTGRYEQYF; DNA: TGTGCCAGTAGTCCACCCGGGACAGGACGCTACGAGCAGTACTTC
D: -; J: TRBJ2-1; V: TRBV27; size: -; CDR3: CASSPRGTSYNEQFF; DNA: TGTGCCAGCAGTCCACGCGGGACCTCGTACAATGAGCAGTTCTTC
D: -; J: TRBJ1-5; V: TRBV6-5; size: -; CDR3: CASSPSQPQHF; DNA: TGTGCCAGCAGTCCTTCCCAGCCCCAGCATTTT
D: TRBD2; J: TRBJ2-1; V: TRBV27; size: -; CDR3: CASSLTSGGNNEQFF; DNA: TGTGCCAGCAGTCTGACTAGCGGGGGTAACAATGAGCAGTTCTTC
D: -; J: TRBJ1-5; V: TRBV7-2; size: many; CDR3: CASSLGQYLGQPQHF; DNA: TGTGCCAGCAGCTTAGGCCAGTACCTAGGGCAGCCCCAGCATTTT
D: -; J: TRBJ2-1; V: TRBV7-9; size: many; CDR3: CASSIPSRSSYNEQFF; DNA: TGTGCCAGCAGCATACCAAGCCGGAGCTCCTACAATGAGCAGTTCTTC
D: -; J: TRBJ2-3; V: TRBV29-1; size: -; CDR3: CSVDGVIGRSDTQYF; DNA: TGCAGCGTTGATGGGGTAATCGGTCGGTCCGATACGCAGTATTTT
D: -; J: TRBJ1-1; V: TRBV19; size: many; CDR3: CASSFQGVGAFF; DNA: TGTGCCAGTAGTTTCCAGGGAGTGGGAGCTTTCTTT
D: -; J: TRBJ1-1; V: TRBV7-9; size: -; CDR3: CASSLSIAEAFF; DNA: TGTGCCAGCAGCTTAAGTATCGCTGAAGCTTTCTTT
D: -; J: TRBJ2-3; V: TRBV27; size: -; CDR3: CATGRHFSTDTQYF; DNA: TGTGCCACCGGACGGCACTTCAGCACAGATACGCAGTATTTT
D: TRBD1; J: TRBJ2-1; V: TRBV6-2/TRBV6-3; size: many; CDR3: CASSYTGGAYNEQFF; DNA: TGTGCCAGCAGTTACACAGGGGGCGCTTACAATGAGCAGTTCTTC
D: -; J: TRBJ2-7; V: TRBV19; size: many; CDR3: CASSYEQYF; DNA: TGTGCCAGTAGCTACGAGCAGTACTTC
D: -; J: TRBJ2-7; V: TRBV20-1; size: -; CDR3: CSARTAAADEQYF; DNA: TGCAGTGCTAGAACCGCGGCGGCAGACGAGCAGTACTTC
D: TRBD2; J: TRBJ2-7; V: TRBV5-6; size: few; CDR3: CASSLFRAGSYEQYF; DNA: TGTGCCAGCAGCTTGTTTCGAGCGGGGTCCTACGAGCAGTACTTC
D: -; J: TRBJ2-3; V: TRBV7-6; size: many; CDR3: CASSPNYDGGRWSTDTQYF; DNA: TGTGCCAGCAGCCCCAACTACGATGGAGGGCGGTGGAGCACAGATACGCAGTATTTT
D: -; J: TRBJ2-1; V: TRBV7-8; size: few; CDR3: CASSYSVGRDEQFF; DNA: TGTGCCAGCAGCTACTCAGTGGGGCGGGATGAGCAGTTCTTC
D: -; J: TRBJ2-2; V: TRBV12-3/TRBV12-4; size: -; CDR3: CASQTSANTGELFF; DNA: TGTGCCAGCCAAACTTCCGCGAACACCGGGGAGCTGTTTTTT
D: TRBD2; J: TRBJ2-2; V: TRBV29-1; size: few; CDR3: CSVARGSGDTGELFF; DNA: TGCAGCGTTGCTCGAGGGAGCGGGGACACCGGGGAGCTGTTTTTT
D: -; J: TRBJ1-5; V: TRBV7-2; size: many; CDR3: CASSLEFRTDSNQPQHF; DNA: TGTGCCAGCAGCTTAGAATTCAGGACAGATAGCAATCAGCCCCAGCATTTT
D: -; J: TRBJ2-3; V: TRBV6-1; size: many; CDR3: CASSADPFSTDTQYF; DNA: TGTGCCAGCAGTGCCGACCCTTTTAGCACAGATACGCAGTATTTT
D: TRBD1; J: TRBJ2-3; V: TRBV10-3; size: -; CDR3: CAISGEHRGSTDTQYF; DNA: TGTGCCATCAGTGGAGAGCACAGGGGTAGCACAGATACGCAGTATTTT
D: TRBD1; J: TRBJ2-7; V: TRBV7-2; size: many; CDR3: CASSLDPGGLGNEQYF; DNA: TGTGCCAGCAGCTTAGATCCAGGGGGCTTGGGAAACGAGCAGTACTTC